Sequencing of this T cell receptor beta chain was carried out in a study of cytomegalovirus exposure and HLA in healthy donors. Study-wide results and caveats: A later analysis revealed that TCR association rates differed between HLA loci, peaking at DRB1 and bottoming out at HLA-C.

The CDR3 consists of 15 residues. Trimming at V came to 0 bases and at J to 6 bases, leaving 4 bases not matched to a gene. Looked up from germline, CDR1 is WSHSY and CDR2 is SAAADI. The PCR employed 60 Vbeta primers together with 13 Jbeta primers. Assay used: immunoSEQ multiplex PCR; TCRdb lists only in-frame clones, some missing. The table has more than 90,000 clones, 76% seen once. Healthy individuals who donated bone marrow served as the donors. This clone is a singleton in its sample. Its target is not known. The receptor was derived from a man aged 40-55 years in good health and CMV-seronegative. The chain links TRBV10-2 to TRBJ2-3; 9 positions agree with TRBD2. The sample taken for sequencing was PBMCs. As DNA, the CDR3 is TGCGCCAGCAGTGAGTCGGCTAGCGGGGTTGATACGCAGTATTTT. Translating gives CASSESASGVDTQYF.